This TCR beta chain was recorded in a study of T cells in Graves' hyperthyroidism and ophthalmopathy. Study-wide context: Peripheral blood was obtained at initial diagnosis, preceding any treatment.

Researchers defined stable Graves' hyperthyroidism as no ophthalmopathy progression within 18 months. Diagnosis relied on clinical symptoms, serum thyroxine and TRAb, thyroid ultrasound and orbital computed tomography. What was amplified from RNA transcripts were TCR beta CDR3 regions. The TCR CDR3 first-round RT-PCR relied on the HTBI primer set. TCRdb re-called the multiplex PCR reads with MiXCR, one entry per CDR3 protein. The sample has about 520,000 distinct CDR3 sequences, under 25% seen once. General study points: Ophthalmopathy cases were set apart from stable hyperthyroidism by a 13 V-J model.

This clonotype showed up many times. What it binds is not known. J was trimmed by 4 bases and V by 7 bases; bases with no gene match: 9. The CDR3 has 15 amino acids. Material for sequencing was blood. This sequence originates from a man between 18 and 29 years old with Graves' hyperthyroidism. The gene calls are TRBV12-3 or TRBV12-4 and TRBJ1-3; 8 nucleotides line up with TRBD1. CDR3 DNA: TGTGCCAGCACCATTTGGACAGGGCCCGGAAACACCATATATTTT. The encoded protein is CASTIWTGPGNTIYF.